This T cell receptor beta chain was documented in a study of beta chain features in type 1 diabetes. The isolated RNA, all of it, was reverse transcribed, so expressed TCRB transcripts were what got sequenced. Clones were read by immunoSEQ multiplex PCR, and TCRdb kept only the in-frame ones, dropping some. The sample holds 70,000 to 90,000 clones, under 35% seen once. Purity exceeded 98% in all sorted populations. This CDR3 is built from 15 residues. Germline loops: CDR1 SGHDT, CDR2 YYEEEE. V lost 5 bases and J lost 4; bases outside the gene matches: 4. As regards this clone: Its antigen remains unknown.

General study results and limits: TCRB repertoires of naive, central memory and Treg cells appeared more similar among patients than among healthy donors. Moderate but significant shortening of TCRB CDR3s was recorded in all four CD4+ subsets from Type 1 diabetes patients.

Sequenced material: stem cell memory CD4+ T cells from blood. The rearrangement uses TRBV5-6 and TRBJ2-1; 12 nucleotides agree with TRBD2. This TCR came from a woman aged 18 to 35 in good health. This chain's CDR3 is CASRTTSGGYNEQFF. CDR3 DNA sequence: TGTGCCAGCAGAACGACTAGCGGGGGATACAATGAGCAGTTCTTC.